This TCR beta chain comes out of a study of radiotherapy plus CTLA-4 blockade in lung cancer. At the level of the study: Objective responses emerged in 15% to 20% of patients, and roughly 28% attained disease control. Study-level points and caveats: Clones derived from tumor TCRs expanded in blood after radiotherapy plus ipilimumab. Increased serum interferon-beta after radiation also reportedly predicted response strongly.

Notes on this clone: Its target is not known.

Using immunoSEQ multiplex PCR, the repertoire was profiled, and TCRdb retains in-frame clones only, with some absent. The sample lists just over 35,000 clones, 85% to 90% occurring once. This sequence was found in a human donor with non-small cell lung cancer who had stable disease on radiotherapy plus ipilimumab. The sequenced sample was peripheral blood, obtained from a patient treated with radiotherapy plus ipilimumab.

This CDR3 reads CASSLDRGGATGNTIYF. In DNA form, the CDR3 reads TGTGCCAGCAGCTTGGATCGAGGGGGGGCTACTGGAAACACCATATATTTT. V and J are TRBV5-8 and TRBJ1-3; perhaps TRBD1 as D (6 bases). Germline CDR1 SGHTS, CDR2 YDEGEE. Deletions cut 0 bases from V and 2 bases from J, with 15 bases between. CDR3 length: 17 amino acids. Full variable domain (missing parts from reference TRBV5-8 and TRBJ1-3): EAGVTQSPTHLIKTRGQQATLRCSPISGHTSVYWYQQALGLGLQFLLWYDEGEERNRGNFPPRFSGRQFPNYSSELNVNALELEDSALYLCASSLDRGGATGNTIYFGEGSWLTVV.